These 12 T cell receptor beta chains were sequenced from one sample in a study of blood T cell repertoires in COVID-19 (dated by TCRdb to about 2020). The library was built by means of the immunoSEQ multiplex PCR assay. The table was pulled from immuneACCESS by TCRdb, which kept in-frame rearrangements only. Such tables lose some clones; where checked, under half of the loss comes from unresolved V genes, and the rest has no known cause. This sample comprises some 110,000 clones, about nine tenths of them detected only once. Of the sample, 1.5% to 2% falls within the top ten clones. Sample: peripheral blood. The receptors stem from a human donor with active COVID-19. The donor label of this sample is uncertain.

The chain employs TRBV7-2 and TRBJ1-1; TRBD1 is a possible D gene (5 bases). Trimming pared 3 bases from V and 3 bases from J, leaving 17 bases between. Germline-derived CDR1 and CDR2 are SGHTA and FQGNSA. This CDR3 has 16 residues. The CDR3 DNA reads as TGTGCCAGCAGCTTCGGTGGGTGGGGGGGTGACACTGAAGCTTTCTTT. Residues: CASSFGGWGGDTEAFF.

The chain carries TRBV15 and TRBJ1-5, with 12 nucleotides matching TRBD1. Losses at the gene ends were 6 bases for V and 2 bases for J; bases not matched to a gene: 5. The germline gives CDR1 LNHNV, CDR2 YYDKDF (reference sequence). This CDR3 is built from 16 residues. The chain's CDR3 is CATSWDRGPGNQPQHF. The DNA for the CDR3 is TGTGCCACCAGTTGGGACAGGGGGCCGGGCAATCAGCCCCAGCATTTT.

The chain carries TRBV2 and TRBJ2-2, with 9 bases aligning to TRBD1. Germline V gene lookup returns CDR1 SNHLY and CDR2 FYNNEI. This CDR3 is built from 18 residues. Trimming cost V 6 bases and J 0 bases; bases outside gene matches: 11. The CDR3 DNA sequence: TGTGCCAGCAGCAAGACGGGACAGGGAGTCGCGAACACCGGGGAGCTGTTTTTT. The encoded protein is CASSKTGQGVANTGELFF.

This clone turned up a few times. This chain links TRBV4-3 with TRBJ2-7; no definite D call. The CDR3 is made up of 14 amino acids. With 0 bases removed from V and 0 bases from J, the gap between germline ends came to 6 bases. From germline, CDR1 is LGHNA and CDR2 YSLEER. The CDR3 loop is CASSQDSHSYEQYF. The CDR3 nucleotides are TGCGCCAGCAGCCAAGATAGCCACTCCTACGAGCAGTACTTC.

The chain carries TRBV3-1 (or the pseudogene TRBV3-2) and TRBJ2-1; a weak D match, TRBD1 (6 bases). The ends were cut back, 4 bases at V and 4 bases at J, with 14 bases in the middle. The CDR3 contains 15 residues. Germline V gene data show CDR1 as LGHDT and CDR2 as YNNKEL (reference sequence). CDR3 nucleotides: TGTGCCAGCAGCCCCGCCGGGACATATTACAATGAGCAGTTCTTC. Its translation is CASSPAGTYYNEQFF.

This chain joins TRBV19 and TRBJ2-2, with 8 nucleotides matching TRBD1. This CDR3 spans 15 amino acids. Germline trimming cut 4 bases from V and 5 bases from J; bases unmatched to any gene: 6. Germline V gene data show CDR1 as LNHDA and CDR2 as SQIVND (reference sequence). As DNA, the CDR3 is TGTGCCAGTAGTAACCAGGGGGCGCCGACCGGGGAGCTGTTTTTT. Its protein is CASSNQGAPTGELFF.

V and J are TRBV12-5 and TRBJ1-4; D is ambiguous. V lost 3 bases and J lost 0, with 8 bases in between. Germline V gene data show CDR1 as LGHNT and CDR2 as FRNRAP. The CDR3 spans 15 residues. The DNA for the CDR3 is TGTGCTAGTGGTTTAGGACTGGCAACTAATGAAAAACTGTTTTTT. Amino acid sequence: CASGLGLATNEKLFF.

V usage is TRBV7-2 and J usage is TRBJ1-5; D not certain. The V end was cut by 2 bases, the J end by 3 bases, with 8 bases between. The germline gives CDR1 SGHTA, CDR2 FQGNSA. The CDR3 sequence is 14 residues long. CDR3 in DNA: TGTGCCAGCAGCTTACTGGCACCCAATCAGCCCCAGCATTTT. Translated, it gives CASSLLAPNQPQHF.

The V gene is TRBV6-2 or TRBV6-3, the J gene TRBJ2-7; TRBD2 aligns across 10 bases. This CDR3 is built from 15 residues. The trim removed 2 bases at V and 3 bases at J, leaving 4 bases unmatched. CDR1 is MNHEY and CDR2 is SVGEGT in the germline V gene. CDR3 residues: CASSYASGRNYEQYF. The CDR3 DNA sequence: TGTGCCAGCAGTTACGCTAGCGGGAGAAACTACGAGCAGTACTTC.

The CDR3 is CASSQDPGQGNYGYTF. In DNA, the CDR3 is TGTGCCAGCAGCCAAGATCCCGGACAGGGTAACTATGGCTACACCTTC. This chain uses TRBV4-2 with TRBJ1-2; 8 bases line up with TRBD1. The V gene's germline CDR1 is LGHNA and CDR2 YNFKEQ. This CDR3 is 16 amino acids long. The V segment lost 0 bases and the J segment 1 base; nucleotides outside the gene matches: 4.

The chain recombines TRBV5-1 with TRBJ2-5; tentatively, D is TRBD2 (6 bases). The germline gives CDR1 SGHRS, CDR2 YFSETQ. The CDR3 is 13 residues long. The V end was cut by 3 bases, the J end by 4 bases, with 10 bases between. This CDR3 reads CASSWGVGETQYF. The CDR3 DNA is TGCGCCAGCAGCTGGGGGGTGGGAGAGACCCAGTACTTC.

A single count supports this clone. This rearrangement joins TRBV5-5 to TRBJ2-7, with 8 bases fitting TRBD1. This CDR3 is 14 amino acids long. Germline V gives CDR1 SGHKS, CDR2 YYEKEE (reference sequence). The V and J ends lost 3 bases and 3 bases, in that order; junction bases with no gene match: 5. The DNA of the CDR3 is TGTGCCAGCAGCTCTAAGACAGGGGACTACGAGCAGTACTTC. Encoded protein: CASSSKTGDYEQYF.